The T cell receptor (beta chain) described here comes from a study of OX40 agonist ivuxolimab in advanced cancers. The study in broad terms: Ivuxolimab was a fully human IgG2 agonistic monoclonal antibody targeting the costimulatory receptor OX40 (CD134). Intravenous ivuxolimab was administered to patients every 2 weeks at six dose levels: 0.01, 0.1, 0.3, 1.5, 3 and 10 mg/kg. The paper reports the monotherapy dose-escalation portion (N of about 50 patients) of the phase I ivuxolimab trial. The point of sequencing TCRbeta in the periphery was to test whether ivuxolimab changed TCR sequence diversity and drove clonal T-cell expansion. Prior anti-PD-1, anti-PD-L1 or anti-CTLA-4 therapy was permitted, and about two fifths of dose-escalation patients had received checkpoint inhibitors. Partial responses occurred in three dose-escalation patients: two with cutaneous melanoma and one with hepatocellular carcinoma. A male proportion of about 79% and a mean age of approximately 58 years, ranging from about 20 to 85, were recorded for the dose-escalation cohort. Of the approximately 53 patients in dose escalation, about 20 had hepatocellular carcinoma, approximately 15 had melanoma, 9 had renal cell carcinoma and 9 had head and neck cancer.

The trial excluded patients who had a history of autoimmune disease or were on systemic immunosuppression. In every dose cohort, peripheral blood was drawn for TCR sequencing at baseline, cycle 4 day 1, and cycle 7 day 1. The samples were drawn from a first-in-human, open-label, multicenter phase I dose-escalation trial of ivuxolimab. Adults with locally advanced or metastatic melanoma, renal cell, hepatocellular, or head and neck squamous cell carcinoma were enrolled in the trial. Before TCR sequencing, CD4+ T cells and CD8+ T cells from peripheral blood were sorted into separate populations. About this clone: Its specific antigen is unknown. There are no base qualities to consult, and no much larger clone falls within one base.

The CDR1 and CDR2 encoded by the germline V gene are SGHNT and YENEEA. The trim is 3 bases for V and 8 bases for J, with a gap of 10 bases between the germline ends. The CDR3 runs 13 residues from the cysteine to the phenylalanine. The kept DNA is CDR3 alone, 39 bases in frame from the first base. The full study reports these points: Low levels of normalized T-cell clonal expansion were also seen in some nonresponding patients. The antigen specificity of the clonally expanded peripheral T cells was not determined. In the 0.1-3.0 mg/kg groups, partial responders had among the lowest normalized peripheral clonal expansion, particularly in CD8+ T cells. At doses from 0.1 to 3.0 mg/kg, clonal expansion was seen in both CD4+ and CD8+ blood T cells between baseline and week 6. After ivuxolimab, expanded clones were on average more numerous among CD8+ T cells than among CD4+ T cells.

Genomic DNA was isolated from the sorted cells so that the TCRbeta CDR3 region could be sequenced. The immunoSEQ Assay was used to sequence the TCRbeta CDR3 regions. What TCRdb holds here is the immuneACCESS table cut down to in-frame rearrangements. Part of the clones is not present; checked against another copy, under half of the missing clones reflect an unresolved V gene, and the others are unexplained. For this sample the table gives approximately 90,000 clones, of which nearly 90% were detected only once. The ten largest make up 0.25% to 0.3% of the sample. Sample: CD4+ or CD8+ T cells sorted from blood, taken in a trial of the OX40 agonist ivuxolimab. The V gene is TRBV11-3 and the J gene is TRBJ2-2; the D gene is perhaps TRBD2, on 7 matching bases. The TCR sequence derives from an adult with an advanced solid tumor such as melanoma, head and neck, liver or kidney cancer. The CDR3: CASSFGGPGELFF. The DNA reads TGTGCCAGCAGCTTCGGGGGGCCGGGGGAGCTGTTTTTT.